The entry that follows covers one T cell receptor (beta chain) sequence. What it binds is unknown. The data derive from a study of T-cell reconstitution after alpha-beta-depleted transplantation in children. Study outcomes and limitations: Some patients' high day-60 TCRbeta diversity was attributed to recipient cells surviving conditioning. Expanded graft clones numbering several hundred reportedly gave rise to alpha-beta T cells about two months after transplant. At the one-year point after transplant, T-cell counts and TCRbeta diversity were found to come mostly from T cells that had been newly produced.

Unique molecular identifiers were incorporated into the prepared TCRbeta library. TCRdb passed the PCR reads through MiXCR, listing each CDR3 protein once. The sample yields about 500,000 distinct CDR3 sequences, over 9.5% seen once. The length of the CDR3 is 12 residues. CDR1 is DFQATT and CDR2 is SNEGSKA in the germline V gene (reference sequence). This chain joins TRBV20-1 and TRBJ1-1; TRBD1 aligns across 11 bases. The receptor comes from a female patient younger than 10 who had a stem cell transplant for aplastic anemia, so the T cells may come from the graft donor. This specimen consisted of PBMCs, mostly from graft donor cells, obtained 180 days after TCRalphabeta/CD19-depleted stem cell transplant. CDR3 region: CRTGTGGTEAFF. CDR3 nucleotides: TGCAGAACCGGGACAGGGGGTACTGAAGCTTTCTTT.